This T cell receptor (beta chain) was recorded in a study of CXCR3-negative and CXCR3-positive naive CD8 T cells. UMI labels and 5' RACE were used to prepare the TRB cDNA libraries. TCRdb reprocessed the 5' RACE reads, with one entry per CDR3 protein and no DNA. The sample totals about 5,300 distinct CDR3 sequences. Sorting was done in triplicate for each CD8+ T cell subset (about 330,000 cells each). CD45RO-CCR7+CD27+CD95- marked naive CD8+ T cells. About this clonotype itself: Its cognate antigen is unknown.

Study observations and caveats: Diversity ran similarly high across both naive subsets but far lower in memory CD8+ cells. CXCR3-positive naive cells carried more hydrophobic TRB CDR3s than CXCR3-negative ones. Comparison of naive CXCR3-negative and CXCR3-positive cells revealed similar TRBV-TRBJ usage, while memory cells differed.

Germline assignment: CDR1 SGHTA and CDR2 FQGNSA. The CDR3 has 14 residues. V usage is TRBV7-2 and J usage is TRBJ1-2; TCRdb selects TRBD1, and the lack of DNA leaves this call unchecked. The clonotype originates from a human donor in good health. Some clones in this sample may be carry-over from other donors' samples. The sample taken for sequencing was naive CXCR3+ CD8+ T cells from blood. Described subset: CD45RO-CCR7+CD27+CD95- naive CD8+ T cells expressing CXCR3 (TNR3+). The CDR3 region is CASSQPGQVVGYTF.